Below, 23 T cell receptor beta chains from the same sample are listed, as sequenced in a study of T-cell reconstitution after alpha-beta-depleted transplantation in children. The TCRbeta library was prepared with unique molecular identifiers. TCRdb passed the PCR reads through MiXCR, listing each CDR3 protein once. The sample has roughly 500,000 distinct CDR3 sequences; approximately 32% are singletons. Here the sequenced sample was PBMCs from the stem cell graft donor, taken from the stem cell graft. These receptors all come from a human donor who donated a stem cell graft to a child with aplastic anemia.

This clonotype has just a few counts. This chain uses TRBV11-2 with TRBJ2-3, with TRBD2 matching over 7 bases. Per germline, CDR1 SGHAT and CDR2 FQNNGV. This CDR3 is 18 amino acids long. After removal of 4 bases from V and 5 bases from J, the junction contained 18 bases not matched to a gene. The CDR3 DNA sequence: TGTGCCAGCAGCTCACTGTTCCTCGAGGCGGGAGTGGTAGATACGCAGTATTTT. It codes for CASSSLFLEAGVVDTQYF.

The chain is built from TRBV12-3 or TRBV12-4 and TRBJ2-4; TRBD1 matches 8 bases. J gave up 7 bases and V 6 bases, and 5 bases lay outside the gene matches. The CDR3 spans 13 residues. For the CDR3, the DNA is TGTGCCAGCAGCCTGGGACAGGCGAACATTCAGTACTTC. It encodes CASSLGQANIQYF.

J is TRBJ2-1 and V is TRBV5-1; TRBD1 or TRBD2 may be the D gene (5 bases each). Germline V gives CDR1 SGHRS, CDR2 YFSETQ. This CDR3 comprises 16 residues. V lost 0 bases and J lost 7, with 17 bases in between. CDR3 DNA: TGCGCCAGCAGCTTGGCTGGGGGAATGCTTGTAAATGAGCAGTTCTTC. Translated: CASSLAGGMLVNEQFF.

In its sample, this clonotype was seen once. This chain's CDR3 is CASSKTGINQPQHF. The CDR3 DNA follows: TGTGCCAGCAGCAAGACAGGGATCAATCAGCCCCAGCATTTT. The gene calls are TRBV7-9 and TRBJ1-5, with 7 positions matching TRBD1. Germline-derived CDR1 and CDR2 are SEHNR and FQNEAQ (reference sequence). The junction had 4 bases not matched to a gene; V was cut back by 5 bases and J by 3 bases. This CDR3 comprises 14 residues.

The CDR3 nucleotides are TGCAGTGCTAGAGATCGGCAGGGGTTGGGTAATTCACCCCTCCACTTT. Translation: CSARDRQGLGNSPLHF. The gene calls are TRBV20-1 and TRBJ1-6; a weak D match, TRBD1 (6 bases). This CDR3 has 16 residues. Germline CDR1 is DFQATT and CDR2 is SNEGSKA (reference sequence). V was pared by 0 bases and J by 6 bases, with 15 bases between.

This rearrangement joins TRBV11-1 to TRBJ1-3; D perhaps matches TRBD1 (6 bases). This CDR3 region has 16 residues. Germline V gives CDR1 SGHAT, CDR2 FQDESV (reference sequence). Trimming stripped 4 bases from V and 0 bases from J, with 13 bases between. The CDR3, as DNA: TGTGCCAGCAGCTCCGGGACACTCAGCTCTGGAAACACCATATATTTT. Translated, it gives CASSSGTLSSGNTIYF.

This clonotype was seen only a few times. The rearrangement links TRBV6-4 to TRBJ2-1, with TRBD2 matching over 12 bases. The trim removed 1 base at V and 9 bases at J, leaving 4 bases unmatched. CDR1 and CDR2 (germline): MRHNA, SNTAGT. The CDR3 has 15 residues. The CDR3 here is CASSDLTSGRFEQFF. CDR3 coding DNA: TGTGCCAGCAGTGACTTGACTAGCGGGAGATTTGAGCAGTTCTTC.

The genes are TRBV30 and TRBJ2-3; 9 bases are shared with TRBD1. CDR3 length: 11 residues. Germline trimming cut 0 bases from V and 14 bases from J; bases unmatched to any gene: 3. Per the germline V gene, CDR1 is GTSNPN and CDR2 is SVGIG (reference sequence). DNA for the CDR3: TGTGCCTGGAGTGTACAGGGGGCAGTGTATTTT. Amino acid sequence: CAWSVQGAVYF. Full variable domain (remainder filled in from reference TRBV30 and TRBJ2-3): SQTIHQWPATLVQPVGSPLSLECTVEGTSNPNLYWYRQAAGRGLQLLFYSVGIGQISSEVPQNLSASRPQDRQFILSSKKLLLSDSGFYLCAWSVQGAVYFGPGTRLTVL.

The chain employs TRBV20-1 and TRBJ1-6; D is ambiguous. This CDR3 contains 16 residues. V was cut by 1 base and J by 0 bases, with 10 bases left in between. The germline V gene has CDR1 DFQATT and CDR2 SNEGSKA (reference sequence). CDR3 in amino acids: CSARAGESSYNSPLHF. The CDR3 coding sequence is TGCAGTGCTAGAGCTGGGGAGAGCTCCTATAATTCACCCCTCCACTTT.

This clonotype has more than one count but fewer than ten. This rearrangement joins TRBV7-9 to TRBJ1-1, with D possibly TRBD1 on 6 matching bases. Trimming left V 1 base short and J 3 bases short, with 9 bases between. Germline values: CDR1 SEHNR, CDR2 FQNEAQ (reference sequence). The CDR3 runs to 14 residues. The CDR3 coding sequence is TGTGCCAGCAGCTTAGGGACAGCAGACACTGAAGCTTTCTTT. Protein product: CASSLGTADTEAFF. Full variable domain (missing parts from reference TRBV7-9 and TRBJ1-1): DTGVSQNPRHKITKRGQNVTFRCDPISEHNRLYWYRQTLGQGPEFLTYFQNEAQLEKSRLLSDRFSAERPKGSFSTLEIQRTEQGDSAMYLCASSLGTADTEAFFGQGTRLTVV.

This clonotype was detected a few times. The gene calls are TRBV7-8 and TRBJ1-1; D is unclear. V was trimmed by 1 base and J by 1 base, leaving 10 bases between them. There are 15 residues in the CDR3. The germline V gene has CDR1 SGHVS and CDR2 FQNEAQ. Here the CDR3 reads CASSLVSGPNTEAFF. CDR3 DNA sequence: TGTGCCAGCAGCTTAGTTTCCGGGCCGAACACTGAAGCTTTCTTT.

V gene TRBV19 combines with J gene TRBJ2-3; D might be TRBD1 (5 bases). Germline values: CDR1 LNHDA, CDR2 SQIVND (reference sequence). Between the trimmed V and J ends, which lost 1 base and 4 bases, there was a span of 6 bases. The CDR3 runs to 13 residues. In nucleotides, the CDR3 is TGTGCCAGTAGTATAGGGGGCTCAGATACGCAGTATTTT. This translates into CASSIGGSDTQYF. The whole variable domain, remainder taken from reference TRBV19 and TRBJ2-3, is DGGITQSPKYLFRKEGQNVTLSCEQNLNHDAMYWYRQDPGQGLRLIYYSQIVNDFQKGDIAEGYSVSREKKESFPLTVTSAQKNPTAFYLCASSIGGSDTQYFGPGTRLTVL.

This clonotype was picked up a small number of times. V is TRBV7-2 and J is TRBJ2-5; TRBD2 is a possible D gene (6 bases). CDR3 size: 14 residues. CDR1 is SGHTA and CDR2 is FQGNSA in the germline V gene. The V end lost 5 bases, the J end lost 0 bases, and 10 bases lay between the germline ends. The CDR3 bases are TGTGCCAGCAGCCGGGCGGGAAACCAAGAGACCCAGTACTTC. It yields the protein CASSRAGNQETQYF.

The chain employs TRBV7-3 and TRBJ1-1; D call uncertain. Germline loops: CDR1 SGHTA, CDR2 FQGTGA. There are 15 residues in the CDR3. Trimming cost V 4 bases and J 7 bases, with 19 bases left between them. CDR3 nucleotide sequence: TGTGCCAGCAGCTCCAACGGCCTCCTGAGGAGTGAAGCTTTCTTT. This translates into CASSSNGLLRSEAFF.

This clonotype occurred once. The V and J genes are TRBV9 and TRBJ2-5; 14 bases map to TRBD2. The germline gives CDR1 SGDLS, CDR2 YYNGEE. V lost 2 bases and J lost 5; bases outside the gene matches: 8. This CDR3 is built from 17 residues. CDR3 nucleotides: TGTGCCAGCAGCGTGTCGGGACTAGCGGGAGCGGGGGAGACCCAGTACTTC. Translating gives CASSVSGLAGAGETQYF.

The chain uses TRBV5-1 and TRBJ2-7; TRBD2 is a possible D gene (5 bases). V was shortened by 0 bases and J by 5 bases, with 12 bases between the two germline ends. Looked up from germline, CDR1 is SGHRS and CDR2 is YFSETQ. The CDR3 covers 14 residues. This chain's CDR3 is CASSLDPGSNEQYF. The CDR3 region has the DNA TGCGCCAGCAGCTTGGATCCGGGGTCGAACGAGCAGTACTTC.

The chain links TRBV27 to TRBJ2-7, with D tentatively TRBD1 (6 bases). The CDR3 is 13 amino acids. Deletions cut 6 bases from V and 7 bases from J, with 16 bases between. Germline assignment: CDR1 MNHEY and CDR2 SMNVEV (reference sequence). CDR3 sequence: CASRSRTAREQYF. CDR3 in DNA: TGTGCCAGCAGGAGCAGGACAGCGAGGGAGCAGTACTTC.

This clonotype was counted a few times. This chain joins TRBV29-1 and TRBJ2-7, with TRBD2 matching over 9 bases. From germline, CDR1 is SQVTM and CDR2 ANQGSEA. The CDR3 spans 13 residues. Losses at the gene ends were 6 bases for V and 0 bases for J; bases not matched to a gene: 3. The CDR3 nucleotides read TGCAGCGTCGAGCGGGAGGACTCCTACGAGCAGTACTTC. This gives the protein CSVEREDSYEQYF.

This clonotype was observed a handful of times. The rearrangement uses TRBV5-6 and TRBJ1-3; perhaps TRBD1 as D (6 bases). There are 15 residues in the CDR3. Germline CDR1 and CDR2: SGHDT and YYEEEE. V lost 3 bases and J 0 bases, leaving 10 bases between the germline ends. Written as DNA, the CDR3 is TGTGCCAGCAGCTACGACAGGCTCTCTGGAAACACCATATATTTT. Protein: CASSYDRLSGNTIYF.

The rearrangement joins TRBV2 to TRBJ2-7, with 10 bases fitting TRBD2. With 1 base clipped from V and 3 bases from J, the junction kept 6 bases outside the gene matches. CDR1 SNHLY and CDR2 FYNNEI come from the germline V gene. This CDR3 contains 16 residues. The CDR3 nucleotides are TGTGCCAGCAGTGAAGGGCTAGCGGGAGTGGGCTACGAGCAGTACGTC. This translates into CASSEGLAGVGYEQYV.

This sequence joins TRBV11-2 and TRBJ1-3; no clear D gene. This CDR3 spans 14 amino acids. V lost 2 bases and J 0 bases, leaving 5 bases between the germline ends. The germline CDR1 and CDR2 sequences are SGHAT and FQNNGV. CDR3 protein: CASSLSSSGNTIYF. The CDR3 DNA reads TGTGCCAGCAGCTTATCGTCCTCTGGAAACACCATATATTTT.

This clonotype was counted only a few times. This chain links TRBV4-2 with TRBJ2-2; 14 bases line up with TRBD2. Losses at the gene ends were 3 bases for V and 6 bases for J; bases not matched to a gene: 3. CDR3 size: 16 residues. The V gene's germline CDR1 is LGHNA and CDR2 YNFKEQ. CDR3 in DNA: TGTGCCAGCAGCCAGGCGGGACTAGCGGGAGCCGGGGAGCTGTTTTTT. This gives the protein CASSQAGLAGAGELFF.

This chain links TRBV29-1 with TRBJ2-5, with D perhaps TRBD2 (6 bases). Trimming took off 3 bases at V and 3 bases at J, with 14 bases between the two ends. This CDR3 has 14 residues. Germline V gene sequence: CDR1 SQVTM, CDR2 ANQGSEA. In nucleotides, the CDR3 is TGCAGCGTTGAGGGAGGACTGGTGAAAGAGACCCAGTACTTC. Its translation: CSVEGGLVKETQYF.